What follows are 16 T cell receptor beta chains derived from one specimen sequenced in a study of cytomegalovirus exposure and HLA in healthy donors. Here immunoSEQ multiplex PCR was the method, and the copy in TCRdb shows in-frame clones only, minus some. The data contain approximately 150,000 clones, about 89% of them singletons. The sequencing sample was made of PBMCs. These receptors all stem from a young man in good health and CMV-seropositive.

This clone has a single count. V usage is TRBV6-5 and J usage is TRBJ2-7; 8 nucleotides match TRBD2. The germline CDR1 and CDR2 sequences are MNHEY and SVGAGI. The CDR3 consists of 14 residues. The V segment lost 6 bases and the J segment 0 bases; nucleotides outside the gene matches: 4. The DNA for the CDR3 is TGTGCCAGCAGCAAAAGCGGGAGCTCCTACGAGCAGTACTTC. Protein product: CASSKSGSSYEQYF.

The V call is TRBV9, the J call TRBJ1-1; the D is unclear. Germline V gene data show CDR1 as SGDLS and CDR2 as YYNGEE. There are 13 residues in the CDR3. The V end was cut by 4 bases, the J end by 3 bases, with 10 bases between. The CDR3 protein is CASSPSGDTEAFF. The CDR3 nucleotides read TGTGCCAGCAGCCCCTCCGGGGACACTGAAGCTTTCTTT.

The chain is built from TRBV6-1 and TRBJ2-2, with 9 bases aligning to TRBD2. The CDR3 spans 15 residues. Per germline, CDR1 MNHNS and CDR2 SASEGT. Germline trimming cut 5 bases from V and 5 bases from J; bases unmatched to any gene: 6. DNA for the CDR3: TGTGCCAGCAGTCTAGGGCTAGCGGGGACCGGGGAGCTGTTTTTT. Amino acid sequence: CASSLGLAGTGELFF.

CDR3 in DNA: TGCGCCAGCAGCCACCACAGGGGGCCATCCTACGAGCAGTACTTC. Amino acid sequence: CASSHHRGPSYEQYF. This rearrangement joins TRBV4-3 to TRBJ2-7, with 9 bases that match TRBD1. The CDR3 contains 15 residues. J was trimmed by 1 base and V by 3 bases; bases with no gene match: 4. The germline CDR1 and CDR2 sequences are LGHNA and YSLEER.

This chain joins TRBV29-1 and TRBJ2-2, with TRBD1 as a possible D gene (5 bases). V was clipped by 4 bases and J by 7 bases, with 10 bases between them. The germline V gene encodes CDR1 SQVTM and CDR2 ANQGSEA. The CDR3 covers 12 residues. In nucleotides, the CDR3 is TGCAGCGTTGCAGGGAAGGACGGGGAGCTGTTTTTT. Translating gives CSVAGKDGELFF.

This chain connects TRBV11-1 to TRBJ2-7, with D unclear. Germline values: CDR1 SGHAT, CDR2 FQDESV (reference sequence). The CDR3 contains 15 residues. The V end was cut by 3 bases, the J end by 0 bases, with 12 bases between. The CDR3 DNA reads TGTGCCAGCAGCTTCGGAAGTGGGCTCTCCTACGAGCAGTACTTC. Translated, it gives CASSFGSGLSYEQYF. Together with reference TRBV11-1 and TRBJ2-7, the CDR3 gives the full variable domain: EAEVAQSPRYKITEKSQAVAFWCDPISGHATLYWYRQILGQGPELLVQFQDESVVDDSQLPKDRFSAERLKGVDSTLKIQPAELGDSAMYLCASSFGSGLSYEQYFGPGTRLTVT.

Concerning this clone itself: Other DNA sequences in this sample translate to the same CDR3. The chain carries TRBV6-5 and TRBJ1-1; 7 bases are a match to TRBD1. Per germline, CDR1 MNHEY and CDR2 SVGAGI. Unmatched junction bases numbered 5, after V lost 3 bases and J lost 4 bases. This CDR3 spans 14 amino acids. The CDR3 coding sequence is TGTGCCAGCAGTTATTACAGGGGAGGCACTGAAGCTTTCTTT. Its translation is CASSYYRGGTEAFF.

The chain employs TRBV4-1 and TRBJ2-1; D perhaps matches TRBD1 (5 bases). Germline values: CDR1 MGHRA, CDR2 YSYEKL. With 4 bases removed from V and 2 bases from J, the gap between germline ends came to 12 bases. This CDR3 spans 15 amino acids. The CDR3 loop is CASSPGPQTYNEQFF. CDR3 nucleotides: TGCGCCAGCAGCCCAGGGCCCCAGACCTACAATGAGCAGTTCTTC.

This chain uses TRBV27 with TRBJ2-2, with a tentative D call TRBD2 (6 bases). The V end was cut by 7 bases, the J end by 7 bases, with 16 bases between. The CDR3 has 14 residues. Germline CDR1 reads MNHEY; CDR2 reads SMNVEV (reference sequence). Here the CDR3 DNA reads TGTGCCAGCAAGAAGGAGGGACCGGTCGGGGAGCTGTTTTTT. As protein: CASKKEGPVGELFF.

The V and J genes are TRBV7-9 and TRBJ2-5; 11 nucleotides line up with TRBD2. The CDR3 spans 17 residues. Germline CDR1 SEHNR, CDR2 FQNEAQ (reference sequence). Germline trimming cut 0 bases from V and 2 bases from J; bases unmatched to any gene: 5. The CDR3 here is CASSLAVLAGEQETQYF. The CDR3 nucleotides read TGTGCCAGCAGCTTAGCGGTACTAGCGGGAGAACAAGAGACCCAGTACTTC.

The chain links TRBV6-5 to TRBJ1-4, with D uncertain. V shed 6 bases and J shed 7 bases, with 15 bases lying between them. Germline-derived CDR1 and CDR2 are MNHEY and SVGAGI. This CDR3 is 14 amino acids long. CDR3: CASSPRPASEKLFF. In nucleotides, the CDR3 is TGTGCCAGCAGCCCCCGACCAGCTAGTGAAAAACTGTTTTTT.

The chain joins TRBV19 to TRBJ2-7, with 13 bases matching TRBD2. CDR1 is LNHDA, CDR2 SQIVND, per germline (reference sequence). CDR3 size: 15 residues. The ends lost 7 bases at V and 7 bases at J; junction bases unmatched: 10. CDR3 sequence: CASNPGLAGVEEQYF. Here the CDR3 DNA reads TGTGCCAGTAACCCCGGACTAGCGGGAGTTGAAGAGCAGTACTTC.

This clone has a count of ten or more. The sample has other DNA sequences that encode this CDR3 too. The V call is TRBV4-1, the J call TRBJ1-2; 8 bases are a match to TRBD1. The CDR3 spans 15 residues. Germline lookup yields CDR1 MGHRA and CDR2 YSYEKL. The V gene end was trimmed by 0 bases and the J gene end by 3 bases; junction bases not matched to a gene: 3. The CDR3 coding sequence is TGCGCCAGCAGCCAAGAAAGGGACAGGTACTATGGCTACACCTTC. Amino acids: CASSQERDRYYGYTF.

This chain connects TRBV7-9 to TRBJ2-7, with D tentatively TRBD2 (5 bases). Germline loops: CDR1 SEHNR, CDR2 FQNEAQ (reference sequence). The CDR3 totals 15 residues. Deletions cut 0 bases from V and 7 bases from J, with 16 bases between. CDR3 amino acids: CASSLAERAGREQYF. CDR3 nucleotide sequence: TGTGCCAGCAGCTTAGCGGAGAGGGCGGGCCGGGAGCAGTACTTC.

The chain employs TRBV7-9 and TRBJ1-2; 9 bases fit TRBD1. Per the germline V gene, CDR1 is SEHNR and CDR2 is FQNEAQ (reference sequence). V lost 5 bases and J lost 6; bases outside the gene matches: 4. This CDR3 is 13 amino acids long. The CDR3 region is CASSRDREDGYTF. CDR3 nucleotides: TGTGCCAGCAGCCGGGACAGGGAAGATGGCTACACCTTC.

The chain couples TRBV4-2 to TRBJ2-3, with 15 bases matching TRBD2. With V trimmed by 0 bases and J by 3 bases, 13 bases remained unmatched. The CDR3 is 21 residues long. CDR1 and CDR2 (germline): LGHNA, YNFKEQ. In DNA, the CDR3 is TGTGCCAGCAGCCAAGAACCCCGCGGACTAGCGGGGGGGCTTAGTACAGATACGCAGTATTTT. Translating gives CASSQEPRGLAGGLSTDTQYF.